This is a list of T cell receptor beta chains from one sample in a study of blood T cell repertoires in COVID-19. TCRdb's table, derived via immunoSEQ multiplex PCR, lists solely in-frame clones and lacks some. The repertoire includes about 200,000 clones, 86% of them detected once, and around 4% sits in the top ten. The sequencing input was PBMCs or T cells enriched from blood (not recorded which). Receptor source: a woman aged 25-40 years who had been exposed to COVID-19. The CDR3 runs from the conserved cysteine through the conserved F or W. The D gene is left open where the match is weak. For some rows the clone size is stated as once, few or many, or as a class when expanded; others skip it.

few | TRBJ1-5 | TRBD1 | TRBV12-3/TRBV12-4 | TGTGCCAGTAAACAGGGGGCGGGTCAGCCCCAGCATTTT | CASKQGAGQPQHF
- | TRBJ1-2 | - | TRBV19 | TGTGCCAGTAGTATAGCCCTTACTACATCGGTGTACTATGGCTACACCTTC | CASSIALTTSVYYGYTF
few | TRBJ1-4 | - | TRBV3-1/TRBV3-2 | TGTGCCAGCAGCCAAGGGTGGCAGGGTGATGAAAAACTGTTTTTT | CASSQGWQGDEKLFF
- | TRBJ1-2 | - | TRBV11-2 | TGTGCCAGCAGCTTAGTTCTGGGGGAGGGCTATGGCTACACCTTC | CASSLVLGEGYGYTF
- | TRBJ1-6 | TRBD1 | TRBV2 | TGTGCCACCAAAGCCGGGACAGGGGGTAATTCACCCCTCCACTTT | CATKAGTGGNSPLHF
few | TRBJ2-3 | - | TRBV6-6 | TGTGCCAGCAGTTACGGACATTTTAGCACAGATACGCAGTATTTT | CASSYGHFSTDTQYF
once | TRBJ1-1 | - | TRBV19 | TGTGCCAGTAGTTCCCGTTTTGAAGCTTTCTTT | CASSSRFEAFF
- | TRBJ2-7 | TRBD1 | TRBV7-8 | TGTGCCAGCACCCACTGGGACAGAACCTACGAGCAGTACTTC | CASTHWDRTYEQYF
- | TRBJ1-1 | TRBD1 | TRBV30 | TGTGCCTGGAATACAGGGGGCACTGAAGCTTTCTTT | CAWNTGGTEAFF
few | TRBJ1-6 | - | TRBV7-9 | TGTGCCAGCAATGTCCAGGGCCCCTCACCCCTCCACTTT | CASNVQGPSPLHF
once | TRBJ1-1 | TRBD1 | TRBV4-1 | TGCGCCAGCAGCCAAGAGGACAGGACGAACACTGAAGCTTTCTTT | CASSQEDRTNTEAFF
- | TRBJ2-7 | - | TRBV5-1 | TGCGCCAGCAGCTGGTCGCTGGGCGGGTACGAGCAGTACTTC | CASSWSLGGYEQYF
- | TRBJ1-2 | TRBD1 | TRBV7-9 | TGTGCCAGCAGCTATGACAGGGGGCGTAATGGCTACACCTTC | CASSYDRGRNGYTF
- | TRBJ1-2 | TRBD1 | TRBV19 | TGTGCCAGTAGCAGGGGGGCCTATGGCTACACCTTC | CASSRGAYGYTF
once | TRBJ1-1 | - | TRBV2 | TGTGCCAGCAGGACCATCTCGGGCAGGGGTGGAACTGAAGCTTTCTTT | CASRTISGRGGTEAFF
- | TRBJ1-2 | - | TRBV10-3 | TGTGCCATCAGTGAGGGACAACAGGGACCGAACTATGGCTACACCTTC | CAISEGQQGPNYGYTF
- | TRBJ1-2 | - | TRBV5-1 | TGCGCCAGCAGGGATCAGCCGTCGGGGAACTATGGCTACACCTTC | CASRDQPSGNYGYTF
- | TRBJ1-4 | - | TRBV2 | TGTGCCAGCAGTTCGGACATCTCGCGAACGGGAAAACTGTTTTTT | CASSSDISRTGKLFF
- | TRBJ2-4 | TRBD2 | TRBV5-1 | TGCGCCAGCAGCCTGAGACTAGCGGGCGAGGGGGAGTACTTC | CASSLRLAGEGEYF
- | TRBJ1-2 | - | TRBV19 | TGTGCCAGTAGGACGGCAGGGGAGAGGTTGAGTGGCTACACCTTC | CASRTAGERLSGYTF
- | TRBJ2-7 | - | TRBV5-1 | TGCGCCAGCAGCGGCAGAACCTACGAGCAGTACTTC | CASSGRTYEQYF
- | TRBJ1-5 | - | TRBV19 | TGTGCCAGTACCATTCCCGACAGGAATCAGCCCCAGCATTTT | CASTIPDRNQPQHF
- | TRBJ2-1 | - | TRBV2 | TGTGCCAGCAGGGGCCGCGGGGTCTACAATGAGCAGTTCTTC | CASRGRGVYNEQFF
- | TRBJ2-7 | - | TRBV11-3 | TGTGCCAGCAGCTTAGAAGAGGATTTGCTCTCCTACGAGCAGTACTTC | CASSLEEDLLSYEQYF
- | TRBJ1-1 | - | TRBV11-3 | TGTGCCAGCAGCCCACAGGGGAACACTGAAGCTTTCTTT | CASSPQGNTEAFF
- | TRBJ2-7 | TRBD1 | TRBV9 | TGTGCCAGCAGCGTAGACGGGACAGGGGATCGCGAGCAGTACTTC | CASSVDGTGDREQYF
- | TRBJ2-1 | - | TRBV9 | TGTGCCAGCAGCGTAGGGGCAGGGTCCTACAATGAGCAGTTCTTC | CASSVGAGSYNEQFF
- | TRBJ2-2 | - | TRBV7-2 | TGTGCCAGCAGCTACGAGGCGAACACCGGGGAGCTGTTTTTT | CASSYEANTGELFF
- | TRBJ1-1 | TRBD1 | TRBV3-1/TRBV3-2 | TGTGCCAGCACCTTTTTCGGGACAGGGCTTTTCTTT | CASTFFGTGLFF
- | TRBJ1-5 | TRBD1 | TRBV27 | TGTGCCAGCAGTTGGACAGGGTATGCCTTAGGGAATCAGCCCCAGCATTTT | CASSWTGYALGNQPQHF
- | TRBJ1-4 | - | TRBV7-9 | TGTGCCAGCAGCTTATCCCAGGCAACGGAAAAACTGTTTTTT | CASSLSQATEKLFF
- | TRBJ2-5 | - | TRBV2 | TGTGCCAGCAGTGAGAGGGAGACCCAGTACTTC | CASSERETQYF
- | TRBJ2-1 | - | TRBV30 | TGTGCCCATGACGGCGGCGCCGGTGAGCAGTTCTTC | CAHDGGAGEQFF
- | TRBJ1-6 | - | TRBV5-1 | TGCGCCAGCAGGGTAGGACAGCTGAATTCACCCCTCCACTTT | CASRVGQLNSPLHF
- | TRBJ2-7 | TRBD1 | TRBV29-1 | TGCAGCGCCGCGGGACAGGTCAGCTACGAGCAGTACTTC | CSAAGQVSYEQYF
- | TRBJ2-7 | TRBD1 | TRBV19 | TGTGCCAGTAGTCGAGGACAGGGGGCGTTTGGTGTTAGCTACGAGCAGTACTTC | CASSRGQGAFGVSYEQYF
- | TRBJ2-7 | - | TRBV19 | TGTGCCAGTAGTCAGGCCTACGAGCAGTACTTC | CASSQAYEQYF
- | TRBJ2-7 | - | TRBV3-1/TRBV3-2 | TGTGCCAGCGAACGTTCGACAGTCCCCTACGAGCAGTACTTC | CASERSTVPYEQYF